A selection of T cell receptor beta chains follows, all from one sample in a study of early T cells in non-severe SARS-CoV-2 infection. MiXCR, run by TCRdb on the 5' RACE reads, gives a single entry per CDR3 protein. Here the sample spans around 59,000 distinct CDR3 sequences, about 8.9% being singletons. Sequencing was performed on whole blood. All receptors derive from an adult who was a healthcare worker with PCR-confirmed SARS-CoV-2 infection or an uninfected control (not recorded which). Both conserved end residues are part of each CDR3. D genes are given only for firm matches. Not every row has a clone size; where given, it reads once, few, many or a size class.

j_call: TRBJ2-5
clone_size: many
d_call: TRBD2
v_call: TRBV20-1
cdr3_aa: CSAIPRGSGRAAETQYF
cdr3_nt: TGCAGTGCTATTCCCCGGGGTAGCGGGAGGGCCGCAGAGACCCAGTACTTC

j_call: TRBJ2-3
clone_size: .
d_call: TRBD2
v_call: TRBV9
cdr3_aa: CASSVGAGGPADTQYF
cdr3_nt: TGTGCCAGCAGCGTAGGCGCGGGAGGGCCTGCAGATACGCAGTATTTT

j_call: TRBJ2-3
clone_size: .
d_call: .
v_call: TRBV5-1
cdr3_aa: CASSAFLGERFTDTQYF
cdr3_nt: TGCGCCAGCAGCGCGTTTTTGGGGGAGCGATTCACAGATACGCAGTATTTT

j_call: TRBJ2-5
clone_size: many
d_call: .
v_call: TRBV19
cdr3_aa: CASSPQLGVQETQYF
cdr3_nt: TGTGCCAGTAGTCCCCAGTTGGGGGTCCAAGAGACCCAGTACTTC

j_call: TRBJ2-7
clone_size: .
d_call: TRBD1
v_call: TRBV11-1
cdr3_aa: CASSAQQGQQYF
cdr3_nt: TGTGCCAGCAGCGCACAACAGGGGCAGCAGTACTTC

j_call: TRBJ1-5
clone_size: many
d_call: .
v_call: TRBV6-5
cdr3_aa: CASGDQPQHF
cdr3_nt: TGTGCCAGCGGGGATCAGCCCCAGCATTTT

j_call: TRBJ2-1
clone_size: many
d_call: .
v_call: TRBV7-8
cdr3_aa: CASSSRHGEQFF
cdr3_nt: TGTGCCAGCAGCTCTCGACACGGCGAGCAGTTCTTC

j_call: TRBJ2-7
clone_size: few
d_call: .
v_call: TRBV4-2
cdr3_aa: CASSQDLWGTSYEQYF
cdr3_nt: TGTGCCAGCAGCCAAGATCTTTGGGGGACTTCCTACGAGCAGTACTTC

j_call: TRBJ2-2
clone_size: many
d_call: .
v_call: TRBV19
cdr3_aa: CASSIDEWSGPTGELFF
cdr3_nt: TGTGCCAGTAGTATAGATGAATGGTCGGGACCCACCGGGGAGCTGTTTTTT

j_call: TRBJ2-3
clone_size: .
d_call: .
v_call: TRBV14
cdr3_aa: CASSSAVGTQYF
cdr3_nt: TGTGCCAGCAGCTCGGCAGTAGGTACGCAGTATTTT